This T cell receptor (beta chain) was sequenced for a study of a mutant IDH1 vaccine in newly diagnosed glioma. About the research overall: Treated individuals were 62.5% male and approximately 38% female, averaging roughly 38 years of age. The earlier regimen, radiotherapy, temozolomide, or both, was most often both. Study-wide results and limits: Of the patients, less than 95% had vaccine-induced immune responses.

Some clones are missing from TCRdb's copy, which holds only in-frame ones; the method was immunoSEQ multiplex PCR. The repertoire consists of some 21,000 clones, with approximately 85% occurring once and the leading ten covering roughly 5%. Germline CDR1 is MNHEY and CDR2 is SVGAGI. V dropped 6 bases and J dropped 3; count of bases not matched to a gene: 6. CDR3 size: 15 residues. Regarding this clone: The antigen is undetermined.

Time point indicated: baseline, week 1 (first vaccination visit). Treatment: pre-vaccination baseline after standard-of-care therapy. Each astrocytoma in the donors was new, WHO grade 3 or 4, IDH1-mutant and ATRX-lost. The receptor comes from a man between 40 and 49 years old with glioma. The chain uses TRBV6-5 and TRBJ2-2, with TRBD2 matching 8 bases. The sample here was PBMCs, taken from a glioma patient treated with radiotherapy, temozolomide or both. CDR3 sequence (DNA): TGTGCCAGCAGAAGCGGGGGACTCCACACCGGGGAGCTGTTTTTT. Its protein is CASRSGGLHTGELFF.